This is a list of T cell receptor beta chains from one sample in a study of blood T cell repertoires in COVID-19. Profiling relied on immunoSEQ multiplex PCR, and the TCRdb table lists in-frame clones only, not all of them. Here the sample spans over 250,000 clones, around 88% being singletons. The sample consisted of PBMCs or T cells enriched from blood (not recorded which). These receptors were collected from a man in his forties who had recovered from COVID-19. The CDR3 runs from the conserved cysteine through the conserved F or W. A D gene is named only where the DNA matches it firmly. Expanded clones get a size class; other rows say once, few or many, or leave the size out.

NA	TRBV5-5	TRBJ2-5	NA	TGTGCCAGCAGCTTGGCTCAGGTGATCGAGACCCAGTACTTC	CASSLAQVIETQYF
NA	TRBV28	TRBJ2-7	TRBD2	TGTGCCAGCAGTAATAGACTAGCGCCAGACTACGAGCAGTACTTC	CASSNRLAPDYEQYF
NA	TRBV27	TRBJ2-7	TRBD1	TGTGCCAGCAGTTCCCCGACAGGGGCCTACGAGCAGTACTTC	CASSSPTGAYEQYF
NA	TRBV28	TRBJ1-2	TRBD1	TGTGCCAGCAGCCGACGCCCGGGACAGGGGCCCTATGGCTACACCTTC	CASSRRPGQGPYGYTF
once	TRBV5-4	TRBJ2-1	NA	TGTGCCAGCAGCTTGGGGGGTGCGGGTGGCTCCTACAATGAGCAGTTCTTC	CASSLGGAGGSYNEQFF
NA	TRBV6-2/TRBV6-3	TRBJ2-6	NA	TGTGCCAGCAGTTACTCACAGGCAAGGGTTGCTACTGGGGCCAACGTCCTGACTTTC	CASSYSQARVATGANVLTF
NA	TRBV10-3	TRBJ1-4	NA	TGTGCCATCAGCTCCAGGGCAGGGCGGACTAATGAAAAACTGTTTTTT	CAISSRAGRTNEKLFF
NA	TRBV28	TRBJ2-2	NA	TGTGCCAGCAGCTCTCCCAGAACCGGGGAGCTGTTTTTT	CASSSPRTGELFF
NA	TRBV12-3/TRBV12-4	TRBJ2-7	NA	TGTGCCAGCAGTCGGGTTCCCTATGAGGAGCAGTACTTC	CASSRVPYEEQYF
NA	TRBV7-9	TRBJ2-7	NA	TGTGCCAGCAGCTCCTTGGAGGGGCTCTCCTACGAGCAGTACTTC	CASSSLEGLSYEQYF
NA	TRBV19	TRBJ1-1	TRBD1	TGTGCCAGTAGTTTAAGGACAGGGGGGAACACTGAAGCTTTCTTT	CASSLRTGGNTEAFF
NA	TRBV19	TRBJ1-2	NA	TGTGCCAGTAGCCCATTGGGGGGATATGGCTACACCTTC	CASSPLGGYGYTF
NA	TRBV11-2	TRBJ1-2	NA	TGTGCCAGCAGCTTAGTTACAAAGTCCACCTTC	CASSLVTKSTF
NA	TRBV7-8	TRBJ1-4	TRBD1	TGTGCCAGCAGCTTCGGGGACAGGGGGCGAGGAAAACTGTTTTTT	CASSFGDRGRGKLFF
NA	TRBV5-1	TRBJ1-5	NA	TGCGCCAGCAGCTTGGCCGGGAGCAATCAGCCCCAGCATTTT	CASSLAGSNQPQHF
NA	TRBV7-6	TRBJ2-2	TRBD2	TGTGCCAGCAGCTTGTGGGAGGGTAGCACCGGGGAGCTGTTTTTT	CASSLWEGSTGELFF
NA	TRBV9	TRBJ2-2	NA	TGTGCCAGCAGCGTATCGTGGGGGGTGAACACCGGGGAGCTGTTTTTT	CASSVSWGVNTGELFF
NA	TRBV7-9	TRBJ1-1	NA	TGTGCCAGCAGCCGAGGGAGAGAGAGTATGAACACTGAAGCTTTCTTT	CASSRGRESMNTEAFF
NA	TRBV5-6	TRBJ1-2	NA	TGTGCCAGCAGATCCCCAATTGTAGGAGGGATTTATGGCTACACCTTC	CASRSPIVGGIYGYTF
NA	TRBV5-1	TRBJ2-3	NA	TGCGCCAGCAGCTTGGGCGGGGCCCCTAGTAGCACAGATACGCAGTATTTT	CASSLGGAPSSTDTQYF
NA	TRBV11-2	TRBJ2-1	TRBD2	TGTGCCAGCAGCTTTACTATAGCGGGAGGGTCCTACAATGAGCAGTTCTTC	CASSFTIAGGSYNEQFF
NA	TRBV29-1	TRBJ1-1	NA	TGCAGCGTCGAGGGCCAGAAGAACACTGAAGCTTTCTTT	CSVEGQKNTEAFF
NA	TRBV19	TRBJ2-3	NA	TGTGCCAGTAGTATTGGAGGGGGCACAGATACGCAGTATTTT	CASSIGGGTDTQYF
NA	TRBV11-2	TRBJ1-4	NA	TGTGCCAGCAGCTTCGGACAGCCCAATAATGAAAAACTGTTTTTT	CASSFGQPNNEKLFF
NA	TRBV19	TRBJ2-7	TRBD1	TGTGCCAGTAGCCCCACAGGGGTCGCCTACGAGCAGTACTTC	CASSPTGVAYEQYF
NA	TRBV7-9	TRBJ1-2	TRBD1	TGTGCCAGCAGCCACTTGGCAACAGGGGATACCGGCTACACCTTC	CASSHLATGDTGYTF
NA	TRBV5-4	TRBJ2-7	NA	TGTGCCAGCAGCACCCTGATGACTGGATCGGACGAGCAGTACTTC	CASSTLMTGSDEQYF
NA	TRBV14	TRBJ1-2	NA	TGTGCCAGCAGCCAAGAAGCGAGATCGGATGGCTACACCTTC	CASSQEARSDGYTF